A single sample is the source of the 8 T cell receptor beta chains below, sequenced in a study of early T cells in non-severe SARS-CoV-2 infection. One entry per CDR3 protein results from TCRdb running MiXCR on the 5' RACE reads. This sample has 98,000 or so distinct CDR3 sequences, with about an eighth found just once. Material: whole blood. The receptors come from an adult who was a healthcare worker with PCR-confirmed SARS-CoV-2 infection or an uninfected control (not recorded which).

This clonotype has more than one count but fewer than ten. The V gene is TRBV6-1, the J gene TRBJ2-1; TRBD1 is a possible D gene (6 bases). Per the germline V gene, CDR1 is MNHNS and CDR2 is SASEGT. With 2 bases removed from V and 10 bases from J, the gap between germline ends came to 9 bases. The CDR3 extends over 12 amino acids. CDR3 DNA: TGTGCCAGCAGTGAACAGGGGAAAGAGCAGTTCTTC. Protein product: CASSEQGKEQFF.

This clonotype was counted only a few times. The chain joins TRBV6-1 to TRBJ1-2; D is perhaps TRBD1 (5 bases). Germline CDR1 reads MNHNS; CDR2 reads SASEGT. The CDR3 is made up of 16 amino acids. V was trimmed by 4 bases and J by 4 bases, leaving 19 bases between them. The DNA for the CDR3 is TGTGCCAGCAGTGTTACCACAGGAGGGGCGGGCTATGGCTACACCTTC. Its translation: CASSVTTGGAGYGYTF.

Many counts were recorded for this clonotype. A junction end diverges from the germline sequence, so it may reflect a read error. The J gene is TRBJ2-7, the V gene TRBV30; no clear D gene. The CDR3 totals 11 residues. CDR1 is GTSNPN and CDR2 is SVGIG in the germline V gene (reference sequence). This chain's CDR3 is CAWSNFVGQNF. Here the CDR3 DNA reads TGTGCCTGGAGTAATTTCGTCGGTCAGAACTTC.

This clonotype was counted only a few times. CDR3 nucleotide sequence: TGTGCCAGTAGGCCCTTGGACAGGCTCAATCAGCCCCAGCATTTT. Translation: CASRPLDRLNQPQHF. The rearrangement joins TRBV19 to TRBJ1-5; TRBD1 matches at 7 bases. Losses at the gene ends were 6 bases for V and 3 bases for J; bases not matched to a gene: 8. From germline, CDR1 is LNHDA and CDR2 SQIVND (reference sequence). The CDR3 sequence is 15 residues long. Drawing the rest from reference TRBV19 and TRBJ1-5, the complete variable domain is DGGITQSPKYLFRKEGQNVTLSCEQNLNHDAMYWYRQDPGQGLRLIYYSQIVNDFQKGDIAEGYSVSREKKESFPLTVTSAQKNPTAFYLCASRPLDRLNQPQHFGDGTRLSIL.

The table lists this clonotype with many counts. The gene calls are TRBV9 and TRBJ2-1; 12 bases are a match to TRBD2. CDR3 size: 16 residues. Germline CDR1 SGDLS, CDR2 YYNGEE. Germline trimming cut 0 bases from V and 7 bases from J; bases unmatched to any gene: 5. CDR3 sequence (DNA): TGTGCCAGCAGCGTAGCTAGGACTAGCGGGAAAAATGAGCAGTTCTTC. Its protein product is CASSVARTSGKNEQFF.

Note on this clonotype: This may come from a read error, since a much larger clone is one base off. As DNA, the CDR3 is TGTGCCTCTGCCCGGGGGCCCGAGATCCAGTACTTC. Translated: CASARGPEIQYF. The genes are TRBV2 and TRBJ2-5, with D perhaps assigned TRBD1 or TRBD2 (6 bases each). The length of the CDR3 is 12 residues. Germline V gene sequence: CDR1 SNHLY, CDR2 FYNNEI.

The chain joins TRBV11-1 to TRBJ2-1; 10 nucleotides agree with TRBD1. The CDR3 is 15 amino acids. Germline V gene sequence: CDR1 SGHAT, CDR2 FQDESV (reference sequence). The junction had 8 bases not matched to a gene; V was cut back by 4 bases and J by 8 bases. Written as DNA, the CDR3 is TGTGCCAGCAGCTCGACGGGGACAGGGGTCGATGAGCAGTTCTTC. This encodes CASSSTGTGVDEQFF.

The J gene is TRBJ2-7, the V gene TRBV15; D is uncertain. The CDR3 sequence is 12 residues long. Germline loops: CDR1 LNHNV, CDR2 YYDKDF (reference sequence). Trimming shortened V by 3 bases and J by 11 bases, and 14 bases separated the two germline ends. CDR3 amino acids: CATSSPDRTEYF. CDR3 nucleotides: TGTGCCACCAGCAGCCCGGACCGGACGGAGTACTTC.